This T cell receptor (beta chain) appears in the sequencing data of a study of blood T cell repertoires in COVID-19. Overall study context: Sites in the United States, Italy and Spain provided acute and convalescent COVID-19 samples.

CDR3 size: 17 residues. CDR1 is SQVTM, CDR2 ANQGSEA, per germline. Trimming cost V 6 bases and J 3 bases; bases outside gene matches: 17. TCRdb keeps only in-frame clones here, not all; method: immunoSEQ multiplex PCR. The sample lists about 250,000 clones, around 88% occurring once. Sequenced material: peripheral blood. V is TRBV29-1 and J is TRBJ2-3; 8 bases map to TRBD2. This clonotype was sampled from a woman aged 25 to 39 with COVID-19, enrolled during active disease. CDR3: CSVPRIPGAGVTDTQYF. In nucleotides, the CDR3 is TGCAGCGTACCCCGTATCCCCGGAGCGGGAGTTACAGATACGCAGTATTTT.